This is a list of T cell receptor beta chains from one sample in a study of CD8+ T cells in alopecia areata. Sequenced by immunoSEQ multiplex PCR; TCRdb stores in-frame clones only, minus some. The data show fewer than 40,000 clones, less than 55% seen once. Sequencing was carried out using CD4+ Tregs sorted from blood. The receptors derive from a human donor with alopecia areata. The CDR3 runs from the conserved cysteine through the conserved F or W. Each record gives: CDR3 DNA, CDR3 protein, J gene, V gene, CDR3 length, D gene, clone size. A D gene is named only where the DNA matches it firmly. Rows give clone size only sometimes, using once, few, many, or a class for an expanded clone.

cdr3_nt: TGTGCCAGCAGTGAAGAGGGGGTATTGGGCTACGAGCAGTACTTC
cdr3_aa: CASSEEGVLGYEQYF
j_call: TRBJ2-7
v_call: TRBV2
cdr3_length: 15
d_call: -
clone_size: -

cdr3_nt: TGTGCCAGCAGTTACAACGCACTAACTGGTGGCTACACCTTC
cdr3_aa: CASSYNALTGGYTF
j_call: TRBJ1-2
v_call: TRBV6-5
cdr3_length: 14
d_call: -
clone_size: few

cdr3_nt: TGTGCCAGTAGTTACGGCGGCAGTTTGGCCAACGTCCTGACTTTC
cdr3_aa: CASSYGGSLANVLTF
j_call: TRBJ2-6
v_call: TRBV19
cdr3_length: 15
d_call: -
clone_size: few

cdr3_nt: TGTGCCAGCAGCCAACGACAGCGCTACACCTTC
cdr3_aa: CASSQRQRYTF
j_call: TRBJ1-2
v_call: TRBV4-2
cdr3_length: 11
d_call: -
clone_size: -

cdr3_nt: TGTGCCAGCAGCTTAGAGGGGCGGAGAAGCACAGATACGCAGTATTTT
cdr3_aa: CASSLEGRRSTDTQYF
j_call: TRBJ2-3
v_call: TRBV7-2
cdr3_length: 16
d_call: -
clone_size: few

cdr3_nt: TGTGCCAGCACCGCCGGTTGGGAGCTGTTTTTT
cdr3_aa: CASTAGWELFF
j_call: TRBJ2-2
v_call: TRBV6-6
cdr3_length: 11
d_call: -
clone_size: -

cdr3_nt: TGTGCCAGCAGAGGGGACGGACATAGCAATCAGCCCCAGCATTTT
cdr3_aa: CASRGDGHSNQPQHF
j_call: TRBJ1-5
v_call: TRBV2
cdr3_length: 15
d_call: -
clone_size: -

cdr3_nt: TGTGCCAGTACCCTGTGGGGGACAGGGGGCACCACTGAAGCTTTCTTT
cdr3_aa: CASTLWGTGGTTEAFF
j_call: TRBJ1-1
v_call: TRBV19
cdr3_length: 16
d_call: TRBD1
clone_size: few

cdr3_nt: TGCAGCGTTGAAGGAGTGAAGGGAGCCATGAACACTGAAGCTTTCTTT
cdr3_aa: CSVEGVKGAMNTEAFF
j_call: TRBJ1-1
v_call: TRBV29-1
cdr3_length: 16
d_call: -
clone_size: -

cdr3_nt: TGCGCCAGCAGCTTCCGGGACAGGGGTTTCCGCGGGAGGATCTACGAGCAGTACTTC
cdr3_aa: CASSFRDRGFRGRIYEQYF
j_call: TRBJ2-7
v_call: TRBV5-1
cdr3_length: 19
d_call: TRBD1
clone_size: -

cdr3_nt: TGCGCCAGCAGCTTGGCGGTCGAGGGGCGCCTGGGTGAAGCTTTCTTT
cdr3_aa: CASSLAVEGRLGEAFF
j_call: TRBJ1-1
v_call: TRBV5-1
cdr3_length: 16
d_call: -
clone_size: -

cdr3_nt: TGTGCCAGTAGGACTAGCGGGAACACCGGGGAGCTGTTTTTT
cdr3_aa: CASRTSGNTGELFF
j_call: TRBJ2-2
v_call: TRBV19
cdr3_length: 14
d_call: TRBD2
clone_size: few

cdr3_nt: TGTGCCAGCAGCTCGCACTACAGGGAAGATACGCAGTATTTT
cdr3_aa: CASSSHYREDTQYF
j_call: TRBJ2-3
v_call: TRBV7-2
cdr3_length: 14
d_call: -
clone_size: few

cdr3_nt: TGTGCCAGCAGTGCCGCGACACCATATGGCTACACCTTC
cdr3_aa: CASSAATPYGYTF
j_call: TRBJ1-2
v_call: TRBV6-5
cdr3_length: 13
d_call: -
clone_size: -

cdr3_nt: TGTGCCAGCAACCGGGACAATCAGCCCCAGCATTTT
cdr3_aa: CASNRDNQPQHF
j_call: TRBJ1-5
v_call: TRBV28
cdr3_length: 12
d_call: -
clone_size: -

cdr3_nt: TGTGCCAGCAGCTCCCCGTCGGAGACCCAGTACTTC
cdr3_aa: CASSSPSETQYF
j_call: TRBJ2-5
v_call: TRBV7-2
cdr3_length: 12
d_call: -
clone_size: -

cdr3_nt: TGTGCCAGCAGCTTACAGGGTTGGAACACTGAAGCTTTCTTT
cdr3_aa: CASSLQGWNTEAFF
j_call: TRBJ1-1
v_call: TRBV7-3
cdr3_length: 14
d_call: -
clone_size: -

cdr3_nt: TGTGCCAGCAGTACGACAGGGGCCGGAAACACCATATATTTT
cdr3_aa: CASSTTGAGNTIYF
j_call: TRBJ1-3
v_call: TRBV7-3
cdr3_length: 14
d_call: TRBD1
clone_size: -

cdr3_nt: TGTGCCAGCAGTGAACTGGGCCAGCCCCAGCATTTT
cdr3_aa: CASSELGQPQHF
j_call: TRBJ1-5
v_call: TRBV6-1
cdr3_length: 12
d_call: -
clone_size: once

cdr3_nt: TGTGCCAGCAGCTTAAGGCTGGTGGTTGCTGGGGCCAACGTCCTGACTTTC
cdr3_aa: CASSLRLVVAGANVLTF
j_call: TRBJ2-6
v_call: TRBV7-2
cdr3_length: 17
d_call: -
clone_size: few

cdr3_nt: TGCAGCGTCGCGACAGGGGTGAACACTGAAGCTTTCTTT
cdr3_aa: CSVATGVNTEAFF
j_call: TRBJ1-1
v_call: TRBV29-1
cdr3_length: 13
d_call: TRBD1
clone_size: -

cdr3_nt: TGTGCCAGCTCACCTTCAAGCACGTATAATTCACCCCTCCACTTT
cdr3_aa: CASSPSSTYNSPLHF
j_call: TRBJ1-6
v_call: TRBV18
cdr3_length: 15
d_call: -
clone_size: once

cdr3_nt: TGCAGCGTTGGCCTTAGGACAGGTGGGGAAGCTTTCTTT
cdr3_aa: CSVGLRTGGEAFF
j_call: TRBJ1-1
v_call: TRBV29-1
cdr3_length: 13
d_call: TRBD1
clone_size: few

cdr3_nt: TGCGCCAGCAGCCATGCCGTAAGCAACGGACAAGAGACCCAGTACTTC
cdr3_aa: CASSHAVSNGQETQYF
j_call: TRBJ2-5
v_call: TRBV4-3
cdr3_length: 16
d_call: -
clone_size: -

cdr3_nt: TGTGCCAGCAGTCCGGATGCCTACGAGCAGTACTTC
cdr3_aa: CASSPDAYEQYF
j_call: TRBJ2-7
v_call: TRBV6-6
cdr3_length: 12
d_call: -
clone_size: -